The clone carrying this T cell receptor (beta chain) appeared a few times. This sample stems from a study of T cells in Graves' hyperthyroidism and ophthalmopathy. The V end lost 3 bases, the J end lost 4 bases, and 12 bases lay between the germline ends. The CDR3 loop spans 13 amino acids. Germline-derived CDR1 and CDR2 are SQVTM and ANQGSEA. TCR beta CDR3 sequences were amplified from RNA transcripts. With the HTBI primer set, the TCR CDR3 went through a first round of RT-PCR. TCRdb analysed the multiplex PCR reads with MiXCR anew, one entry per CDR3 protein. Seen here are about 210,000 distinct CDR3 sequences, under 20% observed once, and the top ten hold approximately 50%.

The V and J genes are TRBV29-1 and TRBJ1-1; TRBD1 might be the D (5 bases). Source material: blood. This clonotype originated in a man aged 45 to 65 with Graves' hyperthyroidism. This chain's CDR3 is CSVDRALGTEAFF. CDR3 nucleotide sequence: TGCAGCGTTGACAGGGCTTTGGGCACTGAAGCTTTCTTT. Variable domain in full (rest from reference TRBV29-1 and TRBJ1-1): SAVISQKPSRDICQRGTSLTIQCQVDSQVTMMFWYRQQPGQSLTLIATANQGSEATYESGFVIDKFPISRPNLTFSTLTVSNMSPEDSSIYLCSVDRALGTEAFFGQGTRLTVV.